This TCR beta chain was obtained from a study of T cell clonotyping in hematopoietic cell transplantation. The V and J ends lost 3 bases and 4 bases, in that order; junction bases with no gene match: 7. Germline V lookup: CDR1 LNHDA, CDR2 SQIVND (reference sequence). The CDR3 is 15 residues long. This table comes from immunoSEQ multiplex PCR, and its TCRdb copy is limited to in-frame clones, with some not included. The profile shows a few thousand clones, roughly 91% of them singletons. In the case of this clone: The antigen is unknown.

Overall study results and limits: CD4 and CD8 repertoire contributions could not be separated without sorting.

The specimen comprised peripheral blood mononuclear cells, sampled 100 days after allogeneic stem cell transplant. The clonotype originates from a female patient aged 50-59 years who had an allogeneic stem cell transplant from a related donor, so the T cells may come from the graft donor. Some clones in this sample may be carry-over from other donors' samples. V and J are TRBV19 and TRBJ2-7; 9 bases line up with TRBD1. In DNA form, the CDR3 reads TGTGCCAGTAGTATGACGGACAGGGGAGGGTACGAGCAGTACTTC. As protein: CASSMTDRGGYEQYF.